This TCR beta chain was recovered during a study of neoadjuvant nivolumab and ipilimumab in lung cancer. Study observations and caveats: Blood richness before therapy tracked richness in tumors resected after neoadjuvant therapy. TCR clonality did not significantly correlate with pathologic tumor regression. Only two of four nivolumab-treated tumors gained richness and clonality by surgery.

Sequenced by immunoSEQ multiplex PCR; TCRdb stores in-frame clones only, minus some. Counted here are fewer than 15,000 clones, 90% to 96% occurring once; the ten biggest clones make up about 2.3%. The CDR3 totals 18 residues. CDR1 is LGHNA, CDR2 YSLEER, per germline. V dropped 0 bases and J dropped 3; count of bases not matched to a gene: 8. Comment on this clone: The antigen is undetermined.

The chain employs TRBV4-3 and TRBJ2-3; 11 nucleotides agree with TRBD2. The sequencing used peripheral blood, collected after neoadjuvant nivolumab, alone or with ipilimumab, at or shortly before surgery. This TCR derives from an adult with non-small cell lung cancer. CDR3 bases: TGCGCCAGCAGCCAAGATCACGGGCCTAGCGGGAGGACAGATACGCAGTATTTT. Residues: CASSQDHGPSGRTDTQYF.